The 3 T cell receptor beta chains below all came from one sample that was sequenced in a study of CD8+ T cells in alopecia areata. cDNA reverse transcribed from extracted RNA served as the sequencing template. The protocol was immunoSEQ multiplex PCR, while the TCRdb copy is restricted to in-frame clones and leaves out a portion. The sample includes roughly 140,000 clones, approximately 53% of them seen just once. The sequenced sample was CD8+ T cells sorted from blood, obtained at week 0. All receptors come from a human donor with alopecia areata.

The chain uses TRBV29-1 and TRBJ2-3, with D unresolved. The V end lost 3 bases, the J end lost 7 bases, and 5 bases lay between the germline ends. The CDR3 totals 10 residues. Germline lookup yields CDR1 SQVTM and CDR2 ANQGSEA. The CDR3 sequence: CSVDDNTQYF. The CDR3 DNA follows: TGCAGCGTTGACGATAATACGCAGTATTTT.

This clone was picked up a small number of times. V gene TRBV4-3 combines with J gene TRBJ2-1, with D perhaps matching TRBD1 or TRBD2 (6 bases each). Trimming removed 1 base from V and 10 bases from J, with 20 bases in between. The germline CDR1 and CDR2 sequences are LGHNA and YSLEER. The CDR3 sequence is 16 residues long. CDR3 sequence reads: CASSQVFGGSNHEQFF. In nucleotides, the CDR3 is TGCGCCAGCAGCCAAGTATTCGGGGGCAGTAATCACGAGCAGTTCTTC.

Only a few counts were recorded for this clone. In nucleotides, the CDR3 is TGCAGCGCCCATGGGACTAGCGGGGAGACTAGCACAGATACGCAGTATTTT. This codes for CSAHGTSGETSTDTQYF. The V and J genes are TRBV29-1 and TRBJ2-3; 13 nucleotides line up with TRBD2. The V gene's germline CDR1 is SQVTM and CDR2 ANQGSEA. The CDR3 has 17 residues. The J segment lost 0 bases and the V segment lost 7 bases, leaving 10 bases of the junction unmatched.